One sample yielded the 17 T cell receptor beta chains listed below, sequenced in a study of blood T cell repertoires in COVID-19. Sequencing used immunoSEQ multiplex PCR; TCRdb keeps in-frame clones, though not all of them. Of a few hundred thousand clones listed, approximately 89% were seen once; the top ten hold under 5%. The source material was peripheral blood. The receptors here all came from a woman aged 60-75 years with COVID-19, enrolled during active disease.

The gene calls are TRBV5-8 and TRBJ2-5, with D perhaps TRBD2 (5 bases). V lost 3 bases, J lost 2 bases, and 20 bases lay in between. CDR1 SGHTS and CDR2 YDEGEE come from the germline V gene. This CDR3 comprises 17 residues. In nucleotides, the CDR3 is TGTGCCAGCAGCTCCCATCGAGGACCCAGCGGTCAAGAGACCCAGTACTTC. Residues: CASSSHRGPSGQETQYF.

The chain uses TRBV21-1 and TRBJ2-7; no check of the table's D call, TRBD1, against the DNA was made. TRBV21-1 is given as a pseudogene. This CDR3 has 16 amino acids. In DNA, the CDR3 is TGTGCCAGCAGCCCCTCCTCGGGACAGTTAAACCTTGAGCAGTACTTC. It translates to CASSPSSGQLNLEQYF.

The chain couples TRBV2 to TRBJ1-1, with D hard to call. Germline-derived CDR1 and CDR2 are SNHLY and FYNNEI. The CDR3 has 20 residues. V dropped 8 bases and J dropped 1 base, with 32 bases sitting between them. The CDR3 DNA reads as TGTGCCAGCCACAGATACACACTGAACTCGAATCCCGCCCGGAACACTGAAGCTTTCTTT. Its translation is CASHRYTLNSNPARNTEAFF.

The chain links TRBV9 to TRBJ1-4; a possible D gene is TRBD1 (6 bases). The CDR3 length is 15 residues. The germline CDR1 and CDR2 sequences are SGDLS and YYNGEE. V lost 7 bases to trimming and J lost 2 bases, with 15 bases between them. CDR3 nucleotides: TGTGCCAGCGGGGGCGGACCCCATACTAATGAAAAACTGTTTTTT. Its protein is CASGGGPHTNEKLFF.

The rearrangement uses TRBV7-2 and TRBJ2-2; D might be TRBD1 (7 bases). This CDR3 is 16 amino acids long. With 5 bases removed from V and 6 bases from J, the gap between germline ends came to 19 bases. From germline, CDR1 is SGHTA and CDR2 FQGNSA. As DNA, the CDR3 is TGTGCCAGCAGCGGACAGGTCGGGGGTTTAGCCGGGGAGCTGTTTTTT. Translated, it gives CASSGQVGGLAGELFF.

The rearrangement links TRBV5-6 to TRBJ2-7; 13 nucleotides align to TRBD2. Unmatched junction bases numbered 6, after V lost 4 bases and J lost 2 bases. There are 16 residues in the CDR3. The V gene's germline CDR1 is SGHDT and CDR2 YYEEEE. Written as DNA, the CDR3 is TGTGCCAGCAGCCGGGGACTAGCGGGGTTCACCTACGAGCAGTACTTC. This encodes CASSRGLAGFTYEQYF.

This clone was counted only a few times. The CDR3 is CASSQVSGGNEQYF. The CDR3 coding sequence is TGCGCCAGCAGCCAAGTTTCAGGGGGGAACGAGCAGTACTTC. The V gene is TRBV4-1, the J gene TRBJ2-7, with TRBD1 as a possible D gene (7 bases). The germline V and J ends were trimmed by 1 base and 5 bases, with 12 bases remaining between them. Germline loops: CDR1 MGHRA, CDR2 YSYEKL. The CDR3 runs to 14 residues.

The rearrangement uses TRBV13 and TRBJ1-1, with 9 bases identical to TRBD1. J gave up 7 bases and V 2 bases, and 8 bases lay outside the gene matches. Germline values: CDR1 PRHDT, CDR2 FYEKMQ (reference sequence). This CDR3 is built from 15 residues. The DNA for the CDR3 is TGTGCCAGCAGCTTAAGACTGGGACAGGGTATTGAAGCTTTCTTT. This encodes CASSLRLGQGIEAFF.

The genes are TRBV9 and TRBJ2-5; D not certain. Per germline, CDR1 SGDLS and CDR2 YYNGEE. This CDR3 spans 14 amino acids. Trimming cost V 4 bases and J 5 bases, with 15 bases left between them. CDR3 loop: CASSQRRGSETQYF. Here the CDR3 DNA reads TGTGCCAGCAGCCAAAGAAGAGGTTCGGAGACCCAGTACTTC.

The chain combines TRBV7-9 with TRBJ1-1; unclear D gene. From germline, CDR1 is SEHNR and CDR2 FQNEAQ (reference sequence). V was trimmed by 1 base and J by 0 bases, leaving 3 bases between them. The CDR3 runs to 13 residues. DNA for the CDR3: TGTGCCAGCAGCTTAGTCGTGAACACTGAAGCTTTCTTT. Protein: CASSLVVNTEAFF.

The chain employs TRBV19 and TRBJ2-2; 14 bases map to TRBD2. Germline lookup yields CDR1 LNHDA and CDR2 SQIVND (reference sequence). CDR3 length: 18 amino acids. J lost 4 bases, V lost 1 base, and 5 bases had no gene match. CDR3 region: CASSIATSGGAVTGELFF. The CDR3, as DNA: TGTGCCAGTAGTATAGCGACTAGCGGGGGGGCGGTCACCGGGGAGCTGTTTTTT.

This chain uses TRBV27 with TRBJ1-3, with TRBD1 as a possible D gene (5 bases). Trimming removed 6 bases at V and 0 bases at J, with 15 bases between. The CDR3 covers 16 residues. Germline CDR1 MNHEY, CDR2 SMNVEV (reference sequence). CDR3 region: CASSLQAPSSGNTIYF. CDR3 coding DNA: TGTGCCAGCAGCTTACAGGCGCCCAGCTCTGGAAACACCATATATTTT.

This clone was detected a few times. V is TRBV25-1 and J is TRBJ1-3; D ambiguous. The CDR3 extends over 15 amino acids. Germline CDR1 and CDR2: MGHDK and SYGVNS. With 0 bases removed from V and 4 bases from J, the gap between germline ends came to 10 bases. CDR3 nucleotide sequence: TGTGCCAGCAGTGAATACACAGTTAAGGGAAACACCATATATTTT. This encodes CASSEYTVKGNTIYF.

This chain uses TRBV20-1 with TRBJ1-6; tentative D call: TRBD1 (6 bases). V shed 6 bases and J shed 7 bases, with 19 bases lying between them. Germline lookup yields CDR1 DFQATT and CDR2 SNEGSKA (reference sequence). This CDR3 region has 15 residues. CDR3 bases: TGCAGTGCCAGTAAGGGCAGGGACAAGAATTCACCCCTCCACTTT. Translation gives CSASKGRDKNSPLHF.

The genes are TRBV6-5 and TRBJ1-2; maybe TRBD1 (5 bases). Germline V lookup: CDR1 MNHEY, CDR2 SVGAGI. V dropped 6 bases and J dropped 4 bases, with 9 bases sitting between them. There are 12 residues in the CDR3. CDR3 in DNA: TGTGCCAGCAGCAGGGAAGCCTATGGCTACACCTTC. As protein: CASSREAYGYTF.

V and J are TRBV5-5 and TRBJ1-3, with D possibly TRBD1 on 5 matching bases. Trimming left V 4 bases short and J 0 bases short, with 17 bases between. The CDR3 covers 17 residues. The germline gives CDR1 SGHKS, CDR2 YYEKEE (reference sequence). In DNA form, the CDR3 reads TGTGCCAGCAGCACCTCGGGGGGTATTGTCTCTGGAAACACCATATATTTT. Its protein product is CASSTSGGIVSGNTIYF.

Notes on this clone: This specimen includes other DNA sequences encoding the same CDR3. This chain connects TRBV5-4 to TRBJ1-4; TRBD1 is a possible D gene (6 bases). The V gene lost 5 bases and the J gene lost 5 bases, with 13 bases spanning the gap. The CDR3 is 14 amino acids. Germline assignment: CDR1 SGHNT and CDR2 YYREEE (reference sequence). The CDR3 is CASSPGQSNEKLFF. CDR3 DNA: TGTGCCAGCAGTCCGGGACAAAGCAATGAAAAACTGTTTTTT.